This T cell receptor beta chain was sequenced during a study of patients and donors after allogeneic stem cell transplantation. A single record per CDR3 protein comes from TCRdb applying MiXCR to the RT-PCR reads. The sample carries about 960,000 distinct CDR3 sequences, approximately 19% recorded once. In this sample, this clonotype turned up a few times. The CDR3 sequence is 14 residues long. Germline CDR1 reads SNHLY; CDR2 reads FYNNEI. The V and J ends lost 6 bases and 2 bases, in that order; junction bases with no gene match: 7. The sequenced sample consisted of blood, either unsorted or a sorted T cell fraction (not recorded which). The gene calls are TRBV2 and TRBJ2-7, with 7 positions matching TRBD1. This clonotype was obtained from a human donor who was either an allogeneic HSCT recipient or a stem cell or donor lymphocyte infusion donor (not recorded which). It is not recorded whose cells these are; they may come from a transplant donor. The CDR3 DNA follows: TGTGCCAGCAGGGAGACAGGGCCGGCCTACGAGCAGTACTTC. Amino acids: CASRETGPAYEQYF.